These T cell receptor beta chains were read from a single sample in a study of T cells after yellow fever vaccination. TCRdb redid the calling of the 5' RACE reads with MiXCR, one entry per CDR3 protein. The profile shows 600,000 to 750,000 distinct CDR3 sequences, 9% to 15% of them singletons. This specimen was PBMCs, taken on the day of the yellow fever booster vaccination. Every receptor here comes from a young man who received the YFV17D yellow fever vaccine. Both conserved end residues are part of each CDR3. The D gene is left open where the match is weak. Rows give clone size only sometimes, using once, few, many, or a class for an expanded clone.

size	J	D	V	DNA	CDR3
-	TRBJ2-5	-	TRBV18	TGTGCCAGCTCACCACTTACAAGTCAAGAGACCCAGTACTTC	CASSPLTSQETQYF
-	TRBJ2-5	-	TRBV6-1	TGTGCCAGCACCCAACTCGGGGGAGGATTACAAGAGACCCAGTACTTC	CASTQLGGGLQETQYF
-	TRBJ2-7	-	TRBV5-1	TGCGCCAGCAGCGAGGTAGCCAGCTCCTACGAGCAGTACTTC	CASSEVASSYEQYF
few	TRBJ2-1	-	TRBV5-1	TGCGCCAGCAGCCTCCGGGCTACCCCGGGCAATGAGCAGTTCTTC	CASSLRATPGNEQFF
-	TRBJ1-1	-	TRBV20-1	TGCAGTGCTAGAGACCCGTCACAAGACACTGAAGCTTTCTTT	CSARDPSQDTEAFF
few	TRBJ2-1	-	TRBV29-1	TGCAGCGTTGACTGGATTTACAATGAGCAGTTCTTC	CSVDWIYNEQFF
-	TRBJ2-1	-	TRBV5-4	TGTGCCAGCAGCTTGAATGGCGGGGACTCAGGTGAGCAGTTCTTC	CASSLNGGDSGEQFF
many	TRBJ1-6	-	TRBV4-3	TGCGCCAGCAGCCAAGATCGGGGTGTCGGGAATTCACCCCTCCACTTT	CASSQDRGVGNSPLHF
-	TRBJ2-3	TRBD1	TRBV5-1	TGCGCCAGCCGGGACAGTCTAGCAGATACGCAGTATTTT	CASRDSLADTQYF
once	TRBJ2-3	-	TRBV7-2	TGTGCCAGCAGCTTGGGCTTGCCCGGAAGTACGCAGTATTTT	CASSLGLPGSTQYF
few	TRBJ1-6	TRBD1	TRBV4-3	TGCGCCAGCAGCCCAACGTCCGGGACAGCCAGTTCACCCCTCCACTTT	CASSPTSGTASSPLHF
few	TRBJ2-1	-	TRBV20-1	TGCAGTGCTAGGGGCCACCGTGCCTCCTACAATGAGCAGTTCTTC	CSARGHRASYNEQFF
-	TRBJ2-5	-	TRBV7-9	TGTGCCAGCAGCTTAGTCTCGGGGGATTGCTACTTC	CASSLVSGDCYF
few	TRBJ2-3	TRBD1	TRBV12-3/TRBV12-4	TGTGCCAGCAGCCTACGAGGGGGCTACCTGAGGGATACGCAGTATTTT	CASSLRGGYLRDTQYF
-	TRBJ2-1	TRBD1	TRBV7-2	TGTGCCAGCAGCTCCAGACAGGGAACTTCGGCTGAGCAGTTCTTC	CASSSRQGTSAEQFF
-	TRBJ2-1	-	TRBV7-6	TGTGCCAGCAGCTTAGGTAGGGGAGTTCTCTCGAATGAGCAGTTCTTC	CASSLGRGVLSNEQFF
many	TRBJ2-3	-	TRBV5-1	TGCGCCAGCAGCTTGGACTGGGTGAGCACAGATACGCAGTATTTT	CASSLDWVSTDTQYF
many	TRBJ1-2	-	TRBV29-1	TGCAGTTTGGACGATGGGTCGACTGGCTACACCTTC	CSLDDGSTGYTF
-	TRBJ2-6	TRBD1	TRBV3-1	TGTGCCAGCTGCTCAACCTTGGGGACAGGGGTAGGGGCCAACGTCCTGACTTTC	CASCSTLGTGVGANVLTF